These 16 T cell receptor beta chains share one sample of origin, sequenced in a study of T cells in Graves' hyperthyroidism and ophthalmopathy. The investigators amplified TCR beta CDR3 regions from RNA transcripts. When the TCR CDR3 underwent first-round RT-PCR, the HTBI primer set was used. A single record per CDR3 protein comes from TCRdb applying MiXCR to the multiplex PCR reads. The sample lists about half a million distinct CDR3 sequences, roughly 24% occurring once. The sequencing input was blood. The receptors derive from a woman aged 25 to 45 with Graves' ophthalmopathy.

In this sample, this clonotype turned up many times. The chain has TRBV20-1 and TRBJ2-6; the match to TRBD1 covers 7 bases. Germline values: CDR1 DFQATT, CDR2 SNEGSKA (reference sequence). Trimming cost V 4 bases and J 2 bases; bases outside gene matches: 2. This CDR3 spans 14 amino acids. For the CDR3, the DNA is TGCAGTGCTACCCAGGGGGCTGGGGCCAACGTCCTGACTTTC. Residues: CSATQGAGANVLTF.

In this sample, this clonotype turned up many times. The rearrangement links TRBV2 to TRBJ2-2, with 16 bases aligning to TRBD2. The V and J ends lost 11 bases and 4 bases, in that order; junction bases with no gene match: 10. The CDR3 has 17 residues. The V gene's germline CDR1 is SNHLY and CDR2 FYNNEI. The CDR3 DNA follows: TGTGCCGGTACCGGGACTAGCGGGGGGGCCGGCACCGGGGAGCTGTTTTTT. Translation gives CAGTGTSGGAGTGELFF.

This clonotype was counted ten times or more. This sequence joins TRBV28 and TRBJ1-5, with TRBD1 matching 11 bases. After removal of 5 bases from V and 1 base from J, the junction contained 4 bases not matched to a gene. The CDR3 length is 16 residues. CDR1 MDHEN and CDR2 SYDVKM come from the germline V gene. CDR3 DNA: TGTGCCAGCAGTGGGCGGGACAGGGGGAGCAATCAGCCCCAGCATTTT. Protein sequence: CASSGRDRGSNQPQHF. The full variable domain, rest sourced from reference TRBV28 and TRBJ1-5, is DVKVTQSSRYLVKRTGEKVFLECVQDMDHENMFWYRQDPGLGLRLIYFSYDVKMKEKGDIPEGYSVSREKKERFSLILESASTNQTSMYLCASSGRDRGSNQPQHFGDGTRLSIL.

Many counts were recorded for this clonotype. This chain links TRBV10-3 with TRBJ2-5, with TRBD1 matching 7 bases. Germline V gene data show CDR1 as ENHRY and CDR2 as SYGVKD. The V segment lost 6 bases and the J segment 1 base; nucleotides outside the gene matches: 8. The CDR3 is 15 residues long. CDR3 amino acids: CAIRAGTAIQETQYF. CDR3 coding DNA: TGTGCCATCAGGGCCGGGACAGCCATCCAAGAGACCCAGTACTTC.

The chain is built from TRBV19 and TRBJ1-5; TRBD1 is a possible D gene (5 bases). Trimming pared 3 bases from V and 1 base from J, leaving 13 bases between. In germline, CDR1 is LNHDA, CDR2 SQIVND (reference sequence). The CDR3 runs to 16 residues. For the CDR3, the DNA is TGTGCCAGTAGTATCCCCGGGACTAGGAGCAATCAGCCCCAGCATTTT. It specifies CASSIPGTRSNQPQHF.

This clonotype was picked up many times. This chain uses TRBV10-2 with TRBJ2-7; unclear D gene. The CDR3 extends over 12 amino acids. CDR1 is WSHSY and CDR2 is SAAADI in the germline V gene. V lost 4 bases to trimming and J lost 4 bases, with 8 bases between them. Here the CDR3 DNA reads TGCGCCAGCAGTGGGACCGAATACGAGCAGTACTTC. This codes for CASSGTEYEQYF.

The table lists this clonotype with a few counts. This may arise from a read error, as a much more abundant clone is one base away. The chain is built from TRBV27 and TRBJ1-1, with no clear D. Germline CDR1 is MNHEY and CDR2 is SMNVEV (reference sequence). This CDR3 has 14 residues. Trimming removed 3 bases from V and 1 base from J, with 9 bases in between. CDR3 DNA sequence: TGTGCCAGCAGTTTTGGACGGACGAACACTGAAGCTTTCTTT. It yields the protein CASSFGRTNTEAFF.

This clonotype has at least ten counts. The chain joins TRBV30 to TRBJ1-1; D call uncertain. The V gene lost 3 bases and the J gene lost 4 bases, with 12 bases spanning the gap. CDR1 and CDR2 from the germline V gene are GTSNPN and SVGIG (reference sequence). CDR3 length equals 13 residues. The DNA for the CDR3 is TGTGCCTGGAGAATCGCATTTAGCACTGAAGCTTTCTTT. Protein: CAWRIAFSTEAFF.

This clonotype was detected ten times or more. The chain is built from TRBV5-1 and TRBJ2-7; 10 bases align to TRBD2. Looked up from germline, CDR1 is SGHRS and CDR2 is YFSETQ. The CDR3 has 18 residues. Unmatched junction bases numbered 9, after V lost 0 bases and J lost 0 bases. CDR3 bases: TGCGCCAGCAGCTTGGCCAGCGGGGGGGCGTTGAGCTCCTACGAGCAGTACTTC. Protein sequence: CASSLASGGALSSYEQYF.

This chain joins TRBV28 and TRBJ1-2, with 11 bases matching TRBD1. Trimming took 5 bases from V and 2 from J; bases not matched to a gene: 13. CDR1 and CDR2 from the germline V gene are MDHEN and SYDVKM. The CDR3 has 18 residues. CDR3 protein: CASSTIRTGGASNYGYTF. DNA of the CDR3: TGTGCCAGCAGTACAATTCGGACAGGGGGCGCATCCAACTATGGCTACACCTTC.

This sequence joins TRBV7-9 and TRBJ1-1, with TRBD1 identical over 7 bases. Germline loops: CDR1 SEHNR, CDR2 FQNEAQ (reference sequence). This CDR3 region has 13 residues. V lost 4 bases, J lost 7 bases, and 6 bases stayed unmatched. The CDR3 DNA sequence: TGTGCCAGCAGCTCCATGACAGGGAGTGAAGCTTTCTTT. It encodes CASSSMTGSEAFF. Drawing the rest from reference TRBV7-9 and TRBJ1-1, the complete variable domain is DTGVSQNPRHKITKRGQNVTFRCDPISEHNRLYWYRQTLGQGPEFLTYFQNEAQLEKSRLLSDRFSAERPKGSFSTLEIQRTEQGDSAMYLCASSSMTGSEAFFGQGTRLTVV.

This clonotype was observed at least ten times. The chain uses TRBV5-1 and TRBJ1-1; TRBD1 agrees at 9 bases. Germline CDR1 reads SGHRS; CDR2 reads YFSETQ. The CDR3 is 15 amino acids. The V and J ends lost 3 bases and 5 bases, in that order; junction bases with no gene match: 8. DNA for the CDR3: TGCGCCAGCAGCTGGGGGGACAGGGATGGGACTGAAGCTTTCTTT. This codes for CASSWGDRDGTEAFF.

CDR3 protein: CASGPYVGGDGYTF. The CDR3, as DNA: TGTGCCAGCGGACCCTACGTAGGAGGCGATGGCTACACCTTC. J is TRBJ1-2 and V is TRBV6-2 or TRBV6-3, with D uncertain. V was trimmed by 8 bases and J by 6 bases, leaving 19 bases between them. Germline loops: CDR1 MNHEY, CDR2 SVGEGT. The CDR3 contains 14 residues.

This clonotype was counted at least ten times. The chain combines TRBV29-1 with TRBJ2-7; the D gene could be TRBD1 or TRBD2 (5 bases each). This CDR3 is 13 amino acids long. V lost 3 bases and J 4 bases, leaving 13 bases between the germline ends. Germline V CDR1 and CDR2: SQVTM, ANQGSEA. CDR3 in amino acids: CSVDEGPTYEQYF. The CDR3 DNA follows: TGCAGCGTTGACGAGGGACCGACATACGAGCAGTACTTC.

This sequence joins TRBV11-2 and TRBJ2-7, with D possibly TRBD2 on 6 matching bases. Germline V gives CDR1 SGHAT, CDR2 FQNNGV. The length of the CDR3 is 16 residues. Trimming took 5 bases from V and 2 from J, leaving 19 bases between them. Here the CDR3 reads CASSPGGSRSPYEQYF. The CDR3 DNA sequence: TGTGCCAGCAGCCCAGGAGGGTCCAGGAGCCCCTACGAGCAGTACTTC.

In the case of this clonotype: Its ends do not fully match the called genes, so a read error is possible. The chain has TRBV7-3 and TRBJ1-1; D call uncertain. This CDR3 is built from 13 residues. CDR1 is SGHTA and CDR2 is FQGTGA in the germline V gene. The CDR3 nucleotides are TGTGCCAGCGGCTTATCTATGAACACTGAAGCTTTCTTT. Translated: CASGLSMNTEAFF.